In its sample, the clone carrying this TCR beta chain was seen many times. The CDR3 spans 17 residues. The junction had 7 bases not matched to a gene; V was cut back by 1 base and J by 0 bases. CDR1 is SGHDN, CDR2 FVKESK, per germline. The data derive from a study of response to subunit inactivated influenza vaccine. Each CDR3 protein is one row after TCRdb ran MiXCR on the RT-PCR reads. In the table there are 500,000 to 700,000 distinct CDR3 sequences, around 25% of which are singletons. This sample also belongs to another study, concerning T cells expressing NK-cell markers. As reported in that work: cDNA encoding TCR beta was synthesized via 5'RACE template switching incorporating UMIs. Most of the eight sequenced donors tested HCMV-seropositive; one tested seronegative. Several experiments added an anti-gamma-delta TCR antibody to sort only alpha-beta TCR T cells. For six donors, the dominant NKG2C+ clonotypes made up roughly 1.0-7.0% of their CD8+ T cells. Dominance of the CD3+CD56-NKG2C+ fraction by these clonotypes also held in several donors.

This chain links TRBV14 with TRBJ2-7; TRBD2 aligns across 9 bases. Sequenced material: CD4+ T cells sorted from PBMCs, taken 11 to 12 days after vaccination. The source is a man aged 45-65 years who received an inactivated influenza vaccine. DNA for the CDR3: TGTGCCAGCAGCCAAGGGACTAGCGCCAGATACTCCTACGAGCAGTACTTC. This codes for CASSQGTSARYSYEQYF.